This T cell receptor (beta chain) came from a study of T cells in Graves' hyperthyroidism and ophthalmopathy. CDR1 is SGHVS, CDR2 FQNEAQ, per germline. The CDR3 length is 14 residues. V shed 1 base, J shed 5 bases, and the junction held 2 bases outside the gene matches. Amplification targeted TCR beta CDR3 regions from RNA transcripts. HTBI primers were employed in a first-round RT-PCR of the TCR CDR3. MiXCR was run by TCRdb on the multiplex PCR reads, yielding one entry per CDR3 protein. This sample has about 660,000 distinct CDR3 sequences, with 40% to 55% found just once. This clonotype was counted many times.

The V and J genes are TRBV7-8 and TRBJ1-5; 7 nucleotides align to TRBD1. The specimen sequenced was peripheral blood or thyroid tissue (not recorded which). This receptor was obtained from an adult man with Graves' disease, either hyperthyroidism or ophthalmopathy (not recorded which). The CDR3 is CASSLGRGDQPQHF. CDR3 DNA: TGTGCCAGCAGCTTAGGCAGGGGGGATCAGCCCCAGCATTTT.